These 21 T cell receptor beta chains were all obtained from the same sample, sequenced in a study of blood T cell repertoires in COVID-19. Method: immunoSEQ multiplex PCR; TCRdb's copy keeps in-frame clones and lacks some. The data show 150,000 or so clones, around 89% seen once. Specimen: peripheral blood. These receptors all come from a man between 18 and 29 years old with COVID-19, enrolled during active disease.

The CDR3 loop reads CASRSAGTGEKTGELFF. In DNA, the CDR3 is TGTGCCAGCAGGTCTGCCGGGACAGGGGAAAAAACCGGGGAGCTGTTTTTT. The V call is TRBV28, the J call TRBJ2-2; TRBD1 matches 10 bases. Germline lookup yields CDR1 MDHEN and CDR2 SYDVKM. CDR3 length: 17 amino acids. After removal of 6 bases from V and 5 bases from J, the junction contained 12 bases not matched to a gene.

This chain joins TRBV11-2 and TRBJ2-7; 9 bases align to TRBD1. The CDR3 spans 15 residues. CDR1 and CDR2 (germline): SGHAT, FQNNGV. The V gene end was trimmed by 3 bases and the J gene end by 4 bases; junction bases not matched to a gene: 7. The CDR3 DNA sequence: TGTGCCAGCAGCTTTGGACAGGGGTCTTTTTACGAGCAGTACTTC. Translation: CASSFGQGSFYEQYF.

The chain links TRBV6-5 to TRBJ1-1, with a possible D match to TRBD1 (6 bases). Germline assignment: CDR1 MNHEY and CDR2 SVGAGI. The CDR3 extends over 14 amino acids. Trimming pared 3 bases from V and 1 base from J, leaving 9 bases between. DNA for the CDR3: TGTGCCAGCAGTTATCAGACAGGGAACACTGAAGCTTTCTTT. It encodes CASSYQTGNTEAFF.

This CDR3 reads CSVSAGGVTDTQYF. The CDR3 DNA is TGCAGCGTATCAGCGGGAGGGGTCACAGATACGCAGTATTTT. The J gene is TRBJ2-3, the V gene TRBV29-1; 10 nucleotides match TRBD2. Germline CDR1 reads SQVTM; CDR2 reads ANQGSEA. V shed 6 bases and J 2 bases; nucleotides not matched to a gene: 5. The CDR3 is made up of 14 amino acids.

The V call is TRBV5-1, the J call TRBJ2-3, with D perhaps matching TRBD1 (5 bases). The length of the CDR3 is 17 residues. Between the trimmed V and J ends, which lost 3 bases and 0 bases, there was a span of 17 bases. Looked up from germline, CDR1 is SGHRS and CDR2 is YFSETQ. CDR3 region: CASSSWYRKTSTDTQYF. The CDR3 region has the DNA TGCGCCAGCAGCTCCTGGTACAGGAAAACTAGCACAGATACGCAGTATTTT.

This clone was counted a few times. This chain connects TRBV7-9 to TRBJ2-1, with 8 bases matching TRBD2. This CDR3 has 15 amino acids. Germline V lookup: CDR1 SEHNR, CDR2 FQNEAQ (reference sequence). V was pared by 3 bases and J by 8 bases, with 9 bases of the junction left unmatched. The CDR3 region is CASSFKRERSHEQFF. The CDR3, as DNA: TGTGCCAGCAGCTTTAAGCGGGAGAGGTCGCATGAGCAGTTCTTC.

This chain connects TRBV28 to TRBJ1-5; D is undetermined. The germline V and J ends were trimmed by 5 bases and 4 bases, with 15 bases remaining between them. Germline V CDR1 and CDR2: MDHEN, SYDVKM. CDR3 length: 15 amino acids. The CDR3 protein is CASSPVEPLNQPQHF. In DNA form, the CDR3 reads TGTGCCAGCAGTCCCGTCGAGCCGCTTAATCAGCCCCAGCATTTT.

This chain connects TRBV3-1 (or the pseudogene TRBV3-2) to TRBJ1-2, with D possibly TRBD1 on 5 matching bases. The V and J ends lost 7 bases and 4 bases respectively, with 13 bases between them. Germline lookup yields CDR1 LGHDT and CDR2 YNNKEL (reference sequence). The CDR3 spans 13 residues. The CDR3 is CASTTTALYGYTF. Written as DNA, the CDR3 is TGTGCCAGCACCACGACAGCGCTCTATGGCTACACCTTC.

The gene calls are TRBV2 and TRBJ1-1; D unresolved. The CDR3 length is 10 residues. Trimming left V 6 bases short and J 6 bases short, with 5 bases between. The germline V gene has CDR1 SNHLY and CDR2 FYNNEI. The DNA of the CDR3 is TGTGCCAGCAGGGCGGCTGAAGCTTTCTTT. As protein: CASRAAEAFF.

The rearrangement joins TRBV9 to TRBJ2-5; 8 bases line up with TRBD2. The length of the CDR3 is 15 residues. The junction had 5 bases not matched to a gene; V was cut back by 3 bases and J by 1 base. From germline, CDR1 is SGDLS and CDR2 YYNGEE. The DNA for the CDR3 is TGTGCCAGCAGCGCCGGGGGGGGACCCCAAGAGACCCAGTACTTC. This sequence encodes CASSAGGGPQETQYF.

The chain couples TRBV19 to TRBJ1-1; no firm D call. Trimming cost V 7 bases and J 3 bases, with 15 bases left between them. The CDR3 sequence is 14 residues long. CDR1 is LNHDA, CDR2 SQIVND, per germline (reference sequence). CDR3 DNA sequence: TGTGCCAGTACTCCTACCGGGTCCCACACTGAAGCTTTCTTT. As protein: CASTPTGSHTEAFF.

The chain is built from TRBV11-1 and TRBJ2-7, with 7 bases aligning to TRBD1. The CDR3 consists of 14 residues. Germline V gene data show CDR1 as SGHAT and CDR2 as FQDESV (reference sequence). Trimming cost V 4 bases and J 5 bases; bases outside gene matches: 8. This CDR3 reads CASSYQYDRDEQYF. For the CDR3, the DNA is TGTGCCAGCAGCTACCAGTACGACAGGGACGAGCAGTACTTC. Based on the CDR3 plus reference TRBV11-1 and TRBJ2-7, the full variable domain is EAEVAQSPRYKITEKSQAVAFWCDPISGHATLYWYRQILGQGPELLVQFQDESVVDDSQLPKDRFSAERLKGVDSTLKIQPAELGDSAMYLCASSYQYDRDEQYFGPGTRLTVT.

The gene calls are TRBV6-5 and TRBJ2-7; tentatively, D is TRBD1 (6 bases). The CDR3 loop spans 16 amino acids. The germline gives CDR1 MNHEY, CDR2 SVGAGI. V shed 0 bases and J shed 3 bases, with 15 bases lying between them. The CDR3 reads CASSYSKVTGRYEQYF. The DNA of the CDR3 is TGTGCCAGCAGTTACTCGAAGGTGACAGGACGCTACGAGCAGTACTTC.

The chain employs TRBV5-1 and TRBJ2-4; 8 bases map to TRBD1. CDR1 and CDR2 (germline): SGHRS, YFSETQ. Germline trimming cut 4 bases from V and 11 bases from J; bases unmatched to any gene: 8. The CDR3 sequence is 13 residues long. The CDR3 loop is CASSAGTGGVQYF. In DNA, the CDR3 is TGCGCCAGCAGCGCCGGGACAGGTGGGGTTCAGTACTTC.

The V call is TRBV5-4, the J call TRBJ2-7; D is uncertain. CDR1 is SGHNT, CDR2 YYREEE, per germline (reference sequence). V lost 2 bases to trimming and J lost 6 bases, with 6 bases between them. The CDR3 length is 11 residues. CDR3 sequence: CASSLEAEQYF. The CDR3 DNA is TGTGCCAGCAGCTTAGAGGCCGAGCAGTACTTC.

This clone was seen a single time. The rearrangement uses TRBV5-4 and TRBJ1-1; 8 nucleotides line up with TRBD1. Trimming removed 0 bases from V and 4 bases from J; junction bases left unmatched: 8. Germline V gene sequence: CDR1 SGHNT, CDR2 YYREEE (reference sequence). The CDR3 extends over 16 amino acids. The CDR3 loop is CASSLDQTGDGTEAFF. CDR3 coding DNA: TGTGCCAGCAGCTTGGACCAGACAGGGGACGGCACTGAAGCTTTCTTT.

The chain carries TRBV5-4 and TRBJ2-7; maybe TRBD2 (5 bases). V lost 2 bases to trimming and J lost 1 base, with 10 bases between them. The CDR3 runs to 14 residues. Germline CDR1 and CDR2: SGHNT and YYREEE (reference sequence). CDR3 DNA: TGTGCCAGCAGCTTAGAACTAGATTCCTACGAGCAGTACTTC. Its translation is CASSLELDSYEQYF.

The chain uses TRBV3-1 (or the pseudogene TRBV3-2) and TRBJ2-5; TRBD2 matches 10 bases. Germline assignment: CDR1 LGHDT and CDR2 YNNKEL (reference sequence). This CDR3 contains 15 residues. The junction had 9 bases not matched to a gene; V was cut back by 4 bases and J by 7 bases. CDR3 DNA: TGTGCCAGCAGCCCGGACGTAGCGGGAGGAGGGACCCAGTACTTC. Translation: CASSPDVAGGGTQYF.

The rearrangement uses TRBV6-5 and TRBJ1-2; 9 bases are a match to TRBD1. Trimming took 10 bases from V and 5 from J; bases not matched to a gene: 8. Germline CDR1 MNHEY, CDR2 SVGAGI. This CDR3 comprises 13 residues. The CDR3 spells CAIPRDREYGYTF. CDR3 DNA sequence: TGTGCCATCCCCCGGGACAGGGAATATGGCTACACCTTC.

J is TRBJ2-1 and V is TRBV18, with 8 bases matching TRBD2. V was pared by 3 bases and J by 5 bases, with 0 bases of the junction left unmatched. This CDR3 is 13 amino acids long. CDR1 is KGHSH and CDR2 is LQKENI in the germline V gene. CDR3 bases: TGTGCCAGCTCACCGGGACTAGACAATGAGCAGTTCTTC. Translating it yields CASSPGLDNEQFF.

This clone was recorded once. V usage is TRBV3-1 (or the pseudogene TRBV3-2) and J usage is TRBJ2-6; TRBD1 might be the D (5 bases). Germline CDR1 and CDR2: LGHDT and YNNKEL (reference sequence). The germline V and J ends were trimmed by 0 bases and 12 bases, with 18 bases remaining between them. The CDR3 covers 16 residues. DNA for the CDR3: TGTGCCAGCAGCCAAGATGTACAGGCCCCCTCCCTCGTCCTGACTTTC. Translating it yields CASSQDVQAPSLVLTF.